Listed here is a single T cell receptor beta chain. What it binds is not known. This sample was taken from a study of T cell responses to AZD1222 COVID-19 vaccine. General observations from the study: Clonal diversity was possibly underestimated, and white British individuals and females predominated among donors. Vaccine-related CD4 TCRs covered spike, predominating at 160-218 and 743-854.

Some clones are missing from TCRdb's copy, which holds only in-frame ones; the method was immunoSEQ multiplex PCR. The sample has roughly 110,000 clones, 90% to 95% seen once. V gave up 3 bases and J gave up 6 bases, with 9 bases separating them. CDR3 size: 13 residues. The receptor was derived from an adult who received the AZD1222 COVID-19 vaccine. Material: peripheral blood, obtained 28 days after the second AZD1222 dose. V is TRBV12-3 or TRBV12-4 and J is TRBJ1-5; D gene uncertain. The chain's CDR3 is CASSLREGQPQHF. The DNA for the CDR3 is TGTGCCAGCAGTTTGCGGGAAGGTCAGCCCCAGCATTTT.